Listed here are 9 T cell receptor beta chains from one sample, sequenced in a study of blood T cell repertoires in COVID-19. Clones were sequenced by immunoSEQ multiplex PCR, and TCRdb holds only the in-frame ones, with some missing. The sample includes 150,000 to 200,000 clones, about 82% seen only once; the top ten take 6.5%. The sequenced material came from peripheral blood. The receptors originated from a man aged 65 to 85 with active or convalescent COVID-19.

The J gene is TRBJ1-3, the V gene TRBV10-3, with D unresolved. The V gene's germline CDR1 is ENHRY and CDR2 SYGVKD. V lost 8 bases and J lost 3, with 5 bases in between. CDR3 length equals 11 residues. The CDR3 protein is CAIVFGNTIYF. The CDR3 nucleotides are TGTGCCATCGTCTTTGGAAACACCATATATTTT.

The rearrangement uses TRBV4-1 and TRBJ1-2, with no clear D. Germline V gene sequence: CDR1 MGHRA, CDR2 YSYEKL. V was clipped by 2 bases and J by 8 bases, with 21 bases between them. This CDR3 is built from 16 residues. CDR3 amino acids: CASSQPVWRALQGYTF. In DNA, the CDR3 is TGCGCCAGCAGCCAACCCGTGTGGAGGGCGCTACAAGGCTACACCTTC.

This clone qualifies as medium-sized. The gene calls are TRBV7-9 and TRBJ2-1, with a tentative D call TRBD2 (7 bases). This CDR3 is built from 13 residues. V lost 5 bases, J lost 7 bases, and 12 bases lay in between. The germline V gene has CDR1 SEHNR and CDR2 FQNEAQ (reference sequence). Here the CDR3 DNA reads TGTGCCAGCAGCCGGGGGCGGGAGAATGAGCAGTTCTTC. Its translation: CASSRGRENEQFF.

The V call is TRBV6-6, the J call TRBJ2-5; 9 bases line up with TRBD1. This CDR3 has 15 amino acids. Germline trimming cut 7 bases from V and 3 bases from J; bases unmatched to any gene: 9. Germline lookup yields CDR1 MNHNY and CDR2 SVGAGI (reference sequence). The CDR3 region has the DNA TGTGCCAGCATTCGGGACAGGGATTTGAAAGAGACCCAGTACTTC. Encoded protein: CASIRDRDLKETQYF.

The V call is TRBV9, the J call TRBJ2-1; no reliable D call. The V gene lost 6 bases and the J gene lost 5 bases, with 12 bases spanning the gap. Per germline, CDR1 SGDLS and CDR2 YYNGEE. The CDR3 runs to 13 residues. The CDR3 DNA is TGTGCCAGCAACGGCGGCACTCACAATGAGCAGTTCTTC. Protein product: CASNGGTHNEQFF.

J is TRBJ1-5 and V is TRBV6-1, with 9 positions matching TRBD1. This CDR3 region has 17 residues. The germline V gene has CDR1 MNHNS and CDR2 SASEGT. J gave up 7 bases and V 0 bases, and 10 bases lay outside the gene matches. CDR3 in amino acids: CASSEARTGVKGQPQHF. CDR3 DNA: TGTGCCAGCAGTGAAGCACGGACAGGGGTTAAGGGACAGCCCCAGCATTTT.

The genes are TRBV7-2 and TRBJ2-3, with a possible D match to TRBD2 (6 bases). V was clipped by 1 base and J by 4 bases, with 12 bases between them. Looked up from germline, CDR1 is SGHTA and CDR2 is FQGNSA. CDR3 length: 15 residues. This CDR3 is CASSLGGGTADTQYF. As DNA, the CDR3 is TGTGCCAGCAGCTTAGGTGGGGGGACGGCAGATACGCAGTATTTT.

The gene calls are TRBV28 and TRBJ1-5, with 9 bases matching TRBD1. Unmatched junction bases numbered 9, after V lost 3 bases and J lost 0 bases. The CDR3 runs to 18 residues. CDR1 is MDHEN and CDR2 is SYDVKM in the germline V gene. The DNA of the CDR3 is TGTGCCAGCAGTTTGTACAGGGGGCGACCCTATAGCAATCAGCCCCAGCATTTT. Residues: CASSLYRGRPYSNQPQHF.

The chain recombines TRBV19 with TRBJ2-3; possibly TRBD1 for D (5 bases). Germline CDR1 is LNHDA and CDR2 is SQIVND (reference sequence). Trimming took 11 bases from V and 1 from J, leaving 13 bases between them. The CDR3 runs to 13 residues. In DNA form, the CDR3 reads TGTGCCGTTATAGAGACAGGCACAGATACGCAGTATTTT. This codes for CAVIETGTDTQYF.